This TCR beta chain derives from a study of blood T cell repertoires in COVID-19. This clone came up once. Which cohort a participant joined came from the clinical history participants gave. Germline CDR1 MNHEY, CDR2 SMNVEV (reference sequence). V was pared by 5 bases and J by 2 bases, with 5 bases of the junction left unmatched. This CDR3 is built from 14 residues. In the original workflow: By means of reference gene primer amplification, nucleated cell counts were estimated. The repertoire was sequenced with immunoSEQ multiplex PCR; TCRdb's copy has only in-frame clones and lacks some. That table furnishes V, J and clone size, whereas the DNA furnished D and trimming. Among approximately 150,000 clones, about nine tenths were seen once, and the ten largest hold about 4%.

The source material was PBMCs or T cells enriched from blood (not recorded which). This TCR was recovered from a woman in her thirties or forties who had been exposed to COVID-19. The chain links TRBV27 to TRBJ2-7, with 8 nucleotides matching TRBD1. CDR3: CASSGYRGTYEQYF. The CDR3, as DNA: TGTGCCAGCAGTGGATACAGGGGGACCTACGAGCAGTACTTC.